This is a list of T cell receptor beta chains from one sample in a study of cytomegalovirus exposure and HLA in healthy donors. Method: immunoSEQ multiplex PCR; TCRdb's copy keeps in-frame clones and lacks some. The table shows 90,000 to 150,000 clones, with 70% to 80% occurring only once. The sample was PBMCs. These receptors were collected from a man aged 50 to 59 in good health and CMV-seropositive. Each CDR3 is given with its conserved first and last residue. A D gene is named only where the DNA matches it firmly. Some rows have no size entry. The others give once, few or many, or a class for an expanded clone.

D: NA; J: TRBJ2-5; size: NA; V: TRBV7-8; CDR3: CASSLEEGWETQYF; DNA: TGTGCCAGCAGCTTAGAGGAGGGGTGGGAGACCCAGTACTTC
D: TRBD2; J: TRBJ2-2; size: NA; V: TRBV11-2; CDR3: CASSLGTSGVMNTGELFF; DNA: TGTGCCAGCAGCTTAGGAACTAGCGGGGTGATGAACACCGGGGAGCTGTTTTTT
D: TRBD1; J: TRBJ1-2; size: NA; V: TRBV4-1; CDR3: CASSQKGGLNYGYTF; DNA: TGCGCCAGCAGCCAAAAAGGGGGCCTGAACTATGGCTACACCTTC
D: TRBD2; J: TRBJ2-1; size: NA; V: TRBV11-2; CDR3: CASSLASGNEQFF; DNA: TGTGCCAGCAGCTTAGCTAGCGGCAATGAGCAGTTCTTC
D: NA; J: TRBJ2-5; size: NA; V: TRBV18; CDR3: CASSRQGREETQYF; DNA: TGTGCCAGCTCTCGACAGGGGAGGGAAGAGACCCAGTACTTC
D: NA; J: TRBJ2-7; size: NA; V: TRBV5-1; CDR3: CASSSSGEQYF; DNA: TGCGCCAGCAGCTCGTCGGGGGAGCAGTACTTC
D: TRBD2; J: TRBJ2-2; size: few; V: TRBV10-1; CDR3: CASSTRGTGELFF; DNA: TGCGCCAGCAGTACGCGGGGGACCGGGGAGCTGTTTTTT
D: TRBD1; J: TRBJ2-7; size: NA; V: TRBV11-2; CDR3: CASSLAGQAVSYEQYF; DNA: TGTGCCAGCAGCTTAGCGGGACAGGCGGTCTCCTACGAGCAGTACTTC
D: TRBD1; J: TRBJ1-2; size: NA; V: TRBV5-1; CDR3: CASSLGTGKVGYTF; DNA: TGCGCCAGCAGCTTGGGGACAGGGAAAGTAGGCTACACCTTC
D: NA; J: TRBJ2-3; size: once; V: TRBV29-1; CDR3: CSANRELTDTQYF; DNA: TGCAGCGCCAACAGGGAATTAACAGATACGCAGTATTTT
D: NA; J: TRBJ2-1; size: NA; V: TRBV5-5; CDR3: CASGAGLLNRGSEQFF; DNA: TGTGCCAGCGGGGCCGGACTATTAAACAGGGGCTCTGAGCAGTTCTTC
D: NA; J: TRBJ1-1; size: NA; V: TRBV9; CDR3: CASSVGFTVAYTEAFF; DNA: TGTGCCAGCAGCGTAGGTTTTACAGTTGCGTACACTGAAGCTTTCTTT
D: TRBD2; J: TRBJ2-3; size: once; V: TRBV5-1; CDR3: CASSAGLAGGRSTDTQYF; DNA: TGCGCCAGCAGCGCGGGACTAGCGGGGGGGCGTAGCACAGATACGCAGTATTTT
D: NA; J: TRBJ1-1; size: NA; V: TRBV11-2; CDR3: CASSFLPEAFF; DNA: TGTGCCAGCAGCTTCCTACCTGAAGCTTTCTTT
D: NA; J: TRBJ2-3; size: few; V: TRBV7-2; CDR3: CAVMGAPDTQYF; DNA: TGTGCCGTTATGGGGGCCCCGGATACGCAGTATTTT
D: NA; J: TRBJ2-7; size: NA; V: TRBV19; CDR3: CASSIATSSYEQYF; DNA: TGTGCCAGTAGTATAGCCACCAGCTCCTACGAGCAGTACTTC
D: TRBD2; J: TRBJ2-1; size: few; V: TRBV6-5; CDR3: CASSYSSGNYNEQFF; DNA: TGTGCCAGCAGTTACTCTAGCGGGAACTACAATGAGCAGTTCTTC
D: NA; J: TRBJ2-7; size: NA; V: TRBV14; CDR3: CASSQYRDITYEQYF; DNA: TGTGCCAGCAGCCAGTACCGGGACATCACCTACGAGCAGTACTTC
D: NA; J: TRBJ1-5; size: NA; V: TRBV7-9; CDR3: CASSLGYSSNQPQHF; DNA: TGTGCCAGCAGCTTAGGGTACTCTAGCAATCAGCCCCAGCATTTT
D: NA; J: TRBJ2-5; size: few; V: TRBV29-1; CDR3: CSVDLMAEETQYF; DNA: TGCAGCGTTGATCTGATGGCGGAAGAGACCCAGTACTTC
D: TRBD2; J: TRBJ2-1; size: NA; V: TRBV6-4; CDR3: CASSPRTSGVNEQFF; DNA: TGTGCCAGCAGCCCCCGGACTAGCGGGGTGAATGAGCAGTTCTTC
D: TRBD2; J: TRBJ2-7; size: NA; V: TRBV2; CDR3: CASRSGEEVEQYF; DNA: TGTGCCAGCCGTAGCGGGGAGGAGGTCGAGCAGTACTTC
D: NA; J: TRBJ1-6; size: NA; V: TRBV9; CDR3: CASSVAGSPLHF; DNA: TGTGCCAGCAGCGTAGCGGGTTCACCCCTCCACTTT
D: NA; J: TRBJ2-3; size: NA; V: TRBV27; CDR3: CATSVRSGDTQYF; DNA: TGTGCCACCTCAGTTCGATCGGGAGATACGCAGTATTTT
D: NA; J: TRBJ1-1; size: NA; V: TRBV2; CDR3: CASSDGQSFRLDTEAFF; DNA: TGTGCCAGCAGTGATGGACAGTCATTTAGGTTGGACACTGAAGCTTTCTTT
D: TRBD2; J: TRBJ2-7; size: NA; V: TRBV27; CDR3: CASSRLAGGSYEQYF; DNA: TGTGCCAGCAGCCGACTAGCGGGAGGCTCCTACGAGCAGTACTTC
D: NA; J: TRBJ1-5; size: few; V: TRBV6-1; CDR3: CASTGGGSPEPQHF; DNA: TGTGCCAGCACCGGCGGAGGAAGCCCGGAGCCCCAGCATTTT
D: TRBD2; J: TRBJ2-3; size: few; V: TRBV28; CDR3: CASNGLAGSIKDTQYF; DNA: TGTGCCAGCAACGGATTAGCGGGAAGTATAAAAGATACGCAGTATTTT
D: TRBD2; J: TRBJ2-3; size: NA; V: TRBV5-4; CDR3: CASSSRGGPDTQYF; DNA: TGTGCCAGCAGCTCCCGGGGGGGCCCAGATACGCAGTATTTT
D: NA; J: TRBJ1-6; size: NA; V: TRBV2; CDR3: CASRGRRGALNSPLHF; DNA: TGTGCCAGCAGGGGCCGTCGGGGGGCGCTGAATTCACCCCTCCACTTT
D: NA; J: TRBJ1-6; size: few; V: TRBV18; CDR3: CASSPSTAINSPLHF; DNA: TGTGCCAGCTCACCATCGACAGCGATTAATTCACCCCTCCACTTT
D: TRBD2; J: TRBJ2-1; size: NA; V: TRBV18; CDR3: CATAAGGSYNEQFF; DNA: TGTGCCACCGCAGCGGGAGGGTCCTACAATGAGCAGTTCTTC
D: NA; J: TRBJ1-1; size: NA; V: TRBV29-1; CDR3: CSVGAGRNTEAFF; DNA: TGCAGCGTTGGGGCTGGCAGGAACACTGAAGCTTTCTTT
D: NA; J: TRBJ2-7; size: NA; V: TRBV28; CDR3: CASGRGSEQYF; DNA: TGTGCCAGCGGCAGGGGCTCCGAGCAGTACTTC
D: TRBD1; J: TRBJ2-5; size: NA; V: TRBV7-7; CDR3: CASSIGQGPETQYF; DNA: TGTGCTAGCAGCATTGGACAGGGCCCAGAGACCCAGTACTTC
D: NA; J: TRBJ1-2; size: NA; V: TRBV10-3; CDR3: CAISGTAGGYTF; DNA: TGTGCCATCAGTGGGACAGCTGGTGGCTACACCTTC
D: NA; J: TRBJ2-1; size: few; V: TRBV4-2; CDR3: CASSRSRGQGVDEQFF; DNA: TGTGCCAGCAGCCGCTCTCGAGGACAAGGAGTCGATGAGCAGTTCTTC
D: TRBD1; J: TRBJ1-2; size: NA; V: TRBV4-1; CDR3: CASSQVATGQNYGYTF; DNA: TGCGCCAGCAGCCAAGTCGCGACGGGACAGAACTATGGCTACACCTTC
D: TRBD2; J: TRBJ2-1; size: NA; V: TRBV6-5; CDR3: CASSYGGVAGGSEQFF; DNA: TGTGCCAGCAGTTACGGTGGGGTAGCGGGAGGGAGTGAGCAGTTCTTC
D: TRBD2; J: TRBJ2-1; size: NA; V: TRBV9; CDR3: CASSVGGRAYNEQFF; DNA: TGTGCCAGCAGCGTAGGGGGGAGGGCCTACAATGAGCAGTTCTTC
D: TRBD1; J: TRBJ2-7; size: few; V: TRBV19; CDR3: CASSIDEGASYEQYF; DNA: TGTGCCAGTAGTATAGATGAGGGGGCCTCCTACGAGCAGTACTTC
D: TRBD1; J: TRBJ1-5; size: NA; V: TRBV10-1; CDR3: CASSGGTGTQPQHF; DNA: TGCGCCAGCAGTGGGGGGACAGGTACTCAGCCCCAGCATTTT